A single T cell receptor (beta chain) is shown here with its context. Antigen: not known. The data were obtained in a study of cytomegalovirus exposure and HLA in healthy donors. Study-wide results and caveats: Cytomegalovirus-associated TCR beta chains were listed, numbering 150 to 200.

In the PCR, 60 Vbeta and 13 Jbeta primers were used. Sequencing used immunoSEQ multiplex PCR; TCRdb keeps in-frame clones, though not all of them. This sample has a few hundred thousand clones, with 65% to 90% found just once. Germline V lookup: CDR1 MNHEY, CDR2 SMNVEV (reference sequence). The CDR3 contains 13 residues. The V and J ends lost 3 bases and 10 bases respectively, with 15 bases between them. Sample: PBMCs. This clonotype originated in a girl under 18 in good health and CMV-seronegative. The rearrangement links TRBV27 to TRBJ1-1; D may be TRBD1 (5 bases). The CDR3 loop reads CASSFDGTIGAFF. The CDR3 DNA is TGTGCCAGCAGTTTCGATGGGACTATCGGAGCTTTCTTT.